The 15 T cell receptor beta chains below were found in one sample sequenced in a study of blood T cell repertoires in COVID-19. This table comes from immunoSEQ multiplex PCR, and its TCRdb copy is limited to in-frame clones, with some not included. The sample holds about 320,000 clones, under 95% seen once. Sequenced sample: PBMCs or T cells enriched from blood (not recorded which). These receptors were obtained from a man in his sixties who had recovered from COVID-19.

The count of this clone is one. This chain uses TRBV5-8 with TRBJ1-5; weak D call: TRBD1 (6 bases). CDR1 is SGHTS, CDR2 YDEGEE, per germline. V was clipped by 5 bases and J by 6 bases, with 18 bases between them. The CDR3 totals 15 residues. In DNA, the CDR3 is TGTGCCAGCAGTATACAGGGTCACGCAAGTCAGCCCCAGCATTTT. Protein sequence: CASSIQGHASQPQHF.

The chain has TRBV12-3 or TRBV12-4 and TRBJ2-7; D might be TRBD2 (5 bases). The CDR3 totals 13 residues. V was clipped by 3 bases and J by 3 bases, with 9 bases between them. Here the CDR3 DNA reads TGTGCCAGCAGTTTTACGGGGAGCTACGAGCAGTACTTC. Protein product: CASSFTGSYEQYF.

This rearrangement joins TRBV4-3 to TRBJ2-7; 10 bases are shared with TRBD1. The CDR3 has 16 residues. Germline V lookup: CDR1 LGHNA, CDR2 YSLEER. After removal of 1 base from V and 5 bases from J, the junction contained 8 bases not matched to a gene. The CDR3 sequence is CASSQAATGGRNEQYF. CDR3 in DNA: TGCGCCAGCAGCCAAGCAGCGACAGGGGGCCGCAACGAGCAGTACTTC.

The rearrangement uses TRBV6-5 and TRBJ2-7; 8 nucleotides agree with TRBD2. Germline-derived CDR1 and CDR2 are MNHEY and SVGAGI. The CDR3 is 14 residues long. The trim removed 4 bases at V and 7 bases at J, leaving 9 bases unmatched. The chain's CDR3 is CASSLLAETGEQYF. The CDR3, as DNA: TGTGCCAGCAGTTTACTAGCGGAAACGGGAGAGCAGTACTTC.

This chain uses TRBV18 with TRBJ2-7, with 10 nucleotides matching TRBD1. The germline V gene has CDR1 KGHSH and CDR2 LQKENI. The J segment lost 6 bases and the V segment lost 3 bases, leaving 5 bases of the junction unmatched. This CDR3 contains 14 residues. The CDR3 loop is CASSPRDRGGEQYF. For the CDR3, the DNA is TGTGCCAGCTCACCTCGGGACAGGGGAGGCGAGCAGTACTTC.

This chain links TRBV10-3 with TRBJ2-7; the D gene is possibly TRBD2 (7 bases). Germline CDR1 is ENHRY and CDR2 is SYGVKD. The CDR3 sequence is 12 residues long. V was pared by 8 bases and J by 6 bases, with 14 bases between. This CDR3 is CAIGGGGVEQYF. CDR3 in DNA: TGTGCCATCGGTGGGGGGGGCGTCGAGCAGTACTTC.

The chain couples TRBV7-3 to TRBJ2-2; maybe TRBD1 (6 bases). There are 16 residues in the CDR3. V dropped 1 base and J dropped 4 bases, with 13 bases sitting between them. In germline, CDR1 is SGHTA, CDR2 FQGTGA. CDR3 DNA sequence: TGTGCCAGCAGCTTAAGCAGGGGCTCTGTCACCGGGGAGCTGTTTTTT. Translation gives CASSLSRGSVTGELFF. Full variable domain (outside the CDR3, taken from reference TRBV7-3 and TRBJ2-2): GAGVSQTPSNKVTEKGKYVELRCDPISGHTALYWYRQSLGQGPEFLIYFQGTGAADDSGLPNDRFFAVRPEGSVSTLKIQRTERGDSAVYLCASSLSRGSVTGELFFGEGSRLTVL.

V is TRBV27 and J is TRBJ2-7; D is possibly TRBD1 (5 bases). CDR1 is MNHEY, CDR2 SMNVEV, per germline (reference sequence). Deletions cut 0 bases from V and 0 bases from J, with 12 bases between. CDR3 size: 16 residues. This chain's CDR3 is CASSLSDIQRSYEQYF. The CDR3 nucleotides read TGTGCCAGCAGTTTATCGGACATCCAACGCTCCTACGAGCAGTACTTC.

This clone was seen once. The genes are TRBV7-3 and TRBJ2-1; D gene uncertain. Trimming shortened V by 2 bases and J by 4 bases, and 12 bases separated the two germline ends. This CDR3 contains 15 residues. CDR1 and CDR2 (germline): SGHTA, FQGTGA. The CDR3 reads CASSLAVGFYNEQFF. The CDR3, as DNA: TGTGCCAGCAGCTTAGCTGTTGGCTTTTACAATGAGCAGTTCTTC.

V and J are TRBV19 and TRBJ1-5; tentative D call: TRBD1 (6 bases). V dropped 6 bases and J dropped 2 bases, with 14 bases sitting between them. The CDR3 length is 15 residues. The germline V gene has CDR1 LNHDA and CDR2 SQIVND (reference sequence). The CDR3 is CASRGEQGGNQPQHF. The CDR3 DNA follows: TGTGCCAGTAGGGGGGAACAGGGTGGCAATCAGCCCCAGCATTTT.

The chain carries TRBV10-2 and TRBJ2-7; D remains unclear. CDR3 length equals 12 residues. The V gene lost 8 bases and the J gene lost 1 base, with 9 bases spanning the gap. Germline assignment: CDR1 WSHSY and CDR2 SAAADI. DNA for the CDR3: TGCGCCAGCTCGCCCAGTTCCTACGAGCAGTACTTC. Protein sequence: CASSPSSYEQYF.

This chain links TRBV20-1 with TRBJ2-3, with D perhaps TRBD2 (6 bases). CDR1 DFQATT and CDR2 SNEGSKA come from the germline V gene (reference sequence). The CDR3 spans 14 residues. The V end lost 3 bases, the J end lost 4 bases, and 14 bases lay between the germline ends. CDR3 nucleotide sequence: TGCAGTGCTAGTGTGGCGGGGATCCCAGATACGCAGTATTTT. It codes for CSASVAGIPDTQYF.

This chain uses TRBV15 with TRBJ2-2; D gene ambiguous. From germline, CDR1 is LNHNV and CDR2 YYDKDF (reference sequence). CDR3 length: 12 residues. V gave up 0 bases and J gave up 7 bases, with 3 bases separating them. The CDR3 region has the DNA TGTGCCACCAGCAGAGATCTCGGGGAGCTGTTTTTT. Protein product: CATSRDLGELFF.

The rearrangement uses TRBV4-1 and TRBJ1-5; TRBD1 matches 8 bases. The length of the CDR3 is 14 residues. Germline V gives CDR1 MGHRA, CDR2 YSYEKL. Trimming cost V 4 bases and J 4 bases; bases outside gene matches: 3. The CDR3 coding sequence is TGCGCCAGCAGCCTGGACAGGGAAAATCAGCCCCAGCATTTT. Amino acids: CASSLDRENQPQHF.

V and J are TRBV28 and TRBJ1-4; TRBD1 aligns across 7 bases. This CDR3 has 17 amino acids. Germline CDR1 and CDR2: MDHEN and SYDVKM. Trimming cost V 6 bases and J 0 bases; bases outside gene matches: 10. The CDR3 nucleotides read TGTGCCAGCAGGCCAGCCGGGACAGCTGCAACTAATGAAAAACTGTTTTTT. This encodes CASRPAGTAATNEKLFF.